This T cell receptor (beta chain) was recorded in a study of human T cells and chemical hapten exposure. At the level of the study: Donors were sensitized with 2% DPC on the upper inner arm.

To note about this clonotype: Its matching antigen is unknown.

Time point noted: pre-sensitization, week 0. Documented treatment: therapeutic diphenylcyclopropenone sensitization with weekly scalp DPC. Researchers sampled blood before each patch test went on. Donors were 18 to 70-year-old alopecia patients suitable for DPC. Whole-study findings and limits: Expanded TCRs were compared with controls, and the expanded TCRs formed significantly more large CDR3 similarity clusters.

CDR1 and CDR2 (germline): MRHNA, SNTAGT. This CDR3 contains 15 residues. V was pared by 3 bases and J by 0 bases, with 9 bases between. In TCRdb, the RACE reads were re-called with MiXCR into one record per CDR3 protein. The sample holds about 260,000 distinct CDR3 sequences, 7% to 10% seen once. The TCR sequence derives from a woman in her 40s with alopecia areata. Some clones in this sample may be carry-over from other donors' samples. V and J are TRBV6-4 and TRBJ2-1; D is undetermined. Sequenced material: whole blood, taken in connection with sensitization to the hapten diphenylcyclopropenone (DPC). CDR3 sequence (DNA): TGTGCCAGCAGTGATGAAATGAGCTCCTACAATGAGCAGTTCTTC. The encoded protein is CASSDEMSSYNEQFF.